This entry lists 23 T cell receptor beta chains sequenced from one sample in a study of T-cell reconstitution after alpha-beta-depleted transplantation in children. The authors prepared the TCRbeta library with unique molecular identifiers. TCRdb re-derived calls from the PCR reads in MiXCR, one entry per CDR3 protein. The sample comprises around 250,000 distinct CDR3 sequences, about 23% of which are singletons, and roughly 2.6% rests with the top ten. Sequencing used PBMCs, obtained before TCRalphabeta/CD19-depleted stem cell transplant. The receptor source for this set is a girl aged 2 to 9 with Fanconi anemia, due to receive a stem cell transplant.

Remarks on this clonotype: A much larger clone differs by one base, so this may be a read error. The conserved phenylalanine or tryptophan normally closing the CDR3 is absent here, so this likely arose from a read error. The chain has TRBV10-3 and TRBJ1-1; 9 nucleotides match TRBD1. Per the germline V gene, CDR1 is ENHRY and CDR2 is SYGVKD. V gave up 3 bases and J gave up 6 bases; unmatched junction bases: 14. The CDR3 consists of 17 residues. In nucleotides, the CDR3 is TGTGCCATCAGTGAACACCCTACAGGGGGCAGGGACTCTGAAGCTTTCTAT. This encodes CAISEHPTGGRDSEAFY.

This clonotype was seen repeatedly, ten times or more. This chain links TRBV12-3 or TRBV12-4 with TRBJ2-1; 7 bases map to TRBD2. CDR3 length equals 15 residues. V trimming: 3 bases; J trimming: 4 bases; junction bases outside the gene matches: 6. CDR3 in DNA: TGTGCCAGCAGTTTTTGGCGGGGGACTTACAATGAGCAGTTCTTC. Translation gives CASSFWRGTYNEQFF.

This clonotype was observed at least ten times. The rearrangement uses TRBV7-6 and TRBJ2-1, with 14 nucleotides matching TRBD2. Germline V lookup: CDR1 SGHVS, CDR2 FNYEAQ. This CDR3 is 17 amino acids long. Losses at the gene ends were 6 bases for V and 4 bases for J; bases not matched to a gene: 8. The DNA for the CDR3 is TGTGCCAGCAGTTTGGGACTAGCGGGGGTCCTATACAATGAGCAGTTCTTC. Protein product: CASSLGLAGVLYNEQFF.

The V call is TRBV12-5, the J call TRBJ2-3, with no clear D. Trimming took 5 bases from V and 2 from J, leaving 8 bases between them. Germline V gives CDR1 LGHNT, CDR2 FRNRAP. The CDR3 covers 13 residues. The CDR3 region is CASGGPSTDTQYF. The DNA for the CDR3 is TGTGCTAGTGGTGGGCCGTCCACAGATACGCAGTATTTT.

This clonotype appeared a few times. CDR3 nucleotide sequence: TGCAGCGTTGAAGTGTCCCAGGGGGCTTCCTACGAGCAGTACTTC. Translated, it gives CSVEVSQGASYEQYF. The chain links TRBV29-1 to TRBJ2-7; 8 bases match TRBD1. The V segment lost 1 base and the J segment 1 base; nucleotides outside the gene matches: 6. The CDR3 runs to 15 residues. Germline values: CDR1 SQVTM, CDR2 ANQGSEA.

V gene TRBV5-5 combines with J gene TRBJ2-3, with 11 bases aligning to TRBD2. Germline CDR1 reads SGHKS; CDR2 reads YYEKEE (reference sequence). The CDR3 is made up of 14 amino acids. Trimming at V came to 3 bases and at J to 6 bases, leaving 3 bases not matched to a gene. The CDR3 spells CASSSSGRPDTQYF. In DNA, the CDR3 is TGTGCCAGCAGCTCTAGCGGGAGGCCGGATACGCAGTATTTT.

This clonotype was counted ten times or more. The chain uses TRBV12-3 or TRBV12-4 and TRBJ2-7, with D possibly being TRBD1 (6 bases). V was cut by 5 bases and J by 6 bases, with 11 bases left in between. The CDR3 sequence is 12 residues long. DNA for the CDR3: TGTGCCAGCAGTCACAGGGTATCCGAGCAGTACTTC. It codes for CASSHRVSEQYF.

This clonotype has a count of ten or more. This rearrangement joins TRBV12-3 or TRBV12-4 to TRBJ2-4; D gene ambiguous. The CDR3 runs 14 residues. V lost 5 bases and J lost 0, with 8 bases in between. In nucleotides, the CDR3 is TGTGCCAGCAGTCGACTTGTAGCCAAAAACATTCAGTACTTC. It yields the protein CASSRLVAKNIQYF.

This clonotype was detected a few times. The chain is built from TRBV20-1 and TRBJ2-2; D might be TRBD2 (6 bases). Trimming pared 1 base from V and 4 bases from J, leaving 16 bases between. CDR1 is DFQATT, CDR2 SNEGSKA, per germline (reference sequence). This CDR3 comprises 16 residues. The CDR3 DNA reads TGCAGTGCTAGAGGGACTACGCGTGGGGGCACCGGGGAGCTGTTTTTT. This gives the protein CSARGTTRGGTGELFF.

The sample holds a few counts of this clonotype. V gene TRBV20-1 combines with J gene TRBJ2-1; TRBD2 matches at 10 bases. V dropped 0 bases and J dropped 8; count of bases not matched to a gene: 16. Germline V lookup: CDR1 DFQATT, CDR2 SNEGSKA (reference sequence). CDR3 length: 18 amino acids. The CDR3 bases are TGCAGTGCTAGAGATTTAGTAGCGGGGGGAAGACCACGCGATGAGCAGTTCTTC. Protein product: CSARDLVAGGRPRDEQFF.

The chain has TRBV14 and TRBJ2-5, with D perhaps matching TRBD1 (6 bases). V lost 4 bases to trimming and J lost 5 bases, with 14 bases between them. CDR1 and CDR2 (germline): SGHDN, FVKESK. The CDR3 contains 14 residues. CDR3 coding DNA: TGTGCCAGCAGCCCTCAGAGAAGGGGGGAGACCCAGTACTTC. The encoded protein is CASSPQRRGETQYF.

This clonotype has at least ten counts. The CDR3 DNA follows: TGTGCCAGCCTAGCGTGGGGCAGAGACGAGAACACCGGGGAGCTGTTTTTT. Its translation is CASLAWGRDENTGELFF. This chain links TRBV4-2 with TRBJ2-2; the D gene is possibly TRBD2 (6 bases). Per the germline V gene, CDR1 is LGHNA and CDR2 is YNFKEQ. CDR3 size: 17 residues. V was cut by 8 bases and J by 1 base, with 20 bases left in between.

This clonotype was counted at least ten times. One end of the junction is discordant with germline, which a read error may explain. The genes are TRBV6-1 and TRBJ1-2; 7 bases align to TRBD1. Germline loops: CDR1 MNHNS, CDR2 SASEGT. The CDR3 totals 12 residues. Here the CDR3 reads CAGRRDSYGYTF. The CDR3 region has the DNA TGTGCCGGCAGACGGGACAGCTATGGCTACACCTTC.

Here the CDR3 DNA reads TGCAGTGCTAGAGATTTAGGAATCTATACGCAGTATTTT. It translates to CSARDLGIYTQYF. The V and J genes are TRBV20-1 and TRBJ2-3; D is unresolved. Germline V gene lookup returns CDR1 DFQATT and CDR2 SNEGSKA (reference sequence). The germline V and J ends were trimmed by 0 bases and 7 bases, with 11 bases remaining between them. This CDR3 contains 13 residues.

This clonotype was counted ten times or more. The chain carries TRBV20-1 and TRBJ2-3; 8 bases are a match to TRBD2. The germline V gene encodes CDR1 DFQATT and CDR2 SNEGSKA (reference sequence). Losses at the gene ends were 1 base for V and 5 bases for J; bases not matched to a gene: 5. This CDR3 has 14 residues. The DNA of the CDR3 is TGCAGTGCTAGAGCGGGGGGGCGCAAAGATACGCAGTATTTT. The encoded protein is CSARAGGRKDTQYF.

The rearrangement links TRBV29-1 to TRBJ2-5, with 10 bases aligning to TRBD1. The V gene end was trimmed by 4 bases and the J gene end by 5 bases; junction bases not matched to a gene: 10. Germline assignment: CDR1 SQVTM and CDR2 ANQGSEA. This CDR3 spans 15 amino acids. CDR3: CSVARDRGGGETQYF. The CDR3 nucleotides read TGCAGCGTTGCCCGGGACAGGGGTGGCGGTGAGACCCAGTACTTC. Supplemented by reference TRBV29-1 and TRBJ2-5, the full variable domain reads SAVISQKPSRDICQRGTSLTIQCQVDSQVTMMFWYRQQPGQSLTLIATANQGSEATYESGFVIDKFPISRPNLTFSTLTVSNMSPEDSSIYLCSVARDRGGGETQYFGPGTRLLVL.

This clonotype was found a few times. Here the CDR3 DNA reads TGTGCCAGCAGCTCTATGGGTTGGGAGCAGTTCTTC. Translation gives CASSSMGWEQFF. V is TRBV7-9 and J is TRBJ2-1; no firm D call. The CDR3 consists of 12 residues. V was cut by 4 bases and J by 10 bases, with 11 bases left in between. Germline assignment: CDR1 SEHNR and CDR2 FQNEAQ (reference sequence).

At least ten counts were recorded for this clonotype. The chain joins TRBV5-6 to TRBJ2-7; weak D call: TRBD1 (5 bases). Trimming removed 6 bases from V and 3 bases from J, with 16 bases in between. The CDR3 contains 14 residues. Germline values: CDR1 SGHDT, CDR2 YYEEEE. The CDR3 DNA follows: TGTGCCAGCATGTCCACAGGAAATTTCTACGAGCAGTACTTC. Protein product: CASMSTGNFYEQYF.

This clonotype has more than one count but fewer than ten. The CDR3 region has the DNA TGCAGTGCTAGAGAAACAGGAGGGGGTGCTGAAGCTTTCTTT. Amino acids: CSARETGGGAEAFF. The J gene is TRBJ1-1, the V gene TRBV20-1; D may be TRBD1 (6 bases). Germline lookup yields CDR1 DFQATT and CDR2 SNEGSKA (reference sequence). The CDR3 covers 14 residues. The ends were cut back, 0 bases at V and 6 bases at J, with 14 bases in the middle.

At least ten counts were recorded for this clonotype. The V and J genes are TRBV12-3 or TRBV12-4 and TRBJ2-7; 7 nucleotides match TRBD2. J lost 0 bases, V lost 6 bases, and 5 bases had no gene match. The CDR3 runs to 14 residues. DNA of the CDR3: TGTGCCAGCAGCTGGGGGGGATTCTCCTACGAGCAGTACTTC. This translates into CASSWGGFSYEQYF.

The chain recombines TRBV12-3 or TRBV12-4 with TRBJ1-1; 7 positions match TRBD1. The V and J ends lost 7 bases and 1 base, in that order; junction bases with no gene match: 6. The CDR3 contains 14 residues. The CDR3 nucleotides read TGTGCCAGCACCGTGACAGGGACGAACACTGAAGCTTTCTTT. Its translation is CASTVTGTNTEAFF.

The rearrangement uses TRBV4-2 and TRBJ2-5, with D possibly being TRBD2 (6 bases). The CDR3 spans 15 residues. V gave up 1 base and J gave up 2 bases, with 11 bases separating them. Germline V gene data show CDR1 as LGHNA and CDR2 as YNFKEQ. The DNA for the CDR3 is TGTGCCAGCAGCCAAGGGGGTAGCGGTCAAGAGACCCAGTACTTC. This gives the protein CASSQGGSGQETQYF.

CDR3 in amino acids: CASSLVASSSYEQYF. CDR3 DNA sequence: TGTGCCAGCAGCTTAGTGGCTAGTTCCTCGTACGAGCAGTACTTC. V and J are TRBV7-2 and TRBJ2-7; no definite D call. V lost 1 base and J 4 bases, leaving 14 bases between the germline ends. The CDR3 loop spans 15 amino acids. Germline V CDR1 and CDR2: SGHTA, FQGNSA. The entire variable domain, with the rest obtained from reference TRBV7-2 and TRBJ2-7, is as follows: GAGVSQSPSNKVTEKGKDVELRCDPISGHTALYWYRQSLGQGLEFLIYFQGNSAPDKSGLPSDRFSAERTGGSVSTLTIQRTQQEDSAVYLCASSLVASSSYEQYFGPGTRLTVT.